The source of this T cell receptor beta chain is a study of T cells in Graves' hyperthyroidism and ophthalmopathy. Findings of the study overall: Within blood appeared most thyroid clonotypes that had expanded above 0.001.

No ophthalmopathy progression within 18 months constituted stable Graves' hyperthyroidism. Used for diagnoses were clinical symptoms, serum thyroxine and TRAb, thyroid ultrasound and orbital computed tomography. The sample holds many counts of this clonotype. Antigen: not known. RNA transcripts served as the template for amplifying TCR beta CDR3 regions. The primer set for the first-round RT-PCR of the TCR CDR3 was HTBI. TCRdb itself ran the multiplex PCR reads through MiXCR, one entry per CDR3 protein. The sample has under 350,000 distinct CDR3 sequences, 21% seen once. The germline CDR1 and CDR2 sequences are MNHNS and SASEGT. J was trimmed by 5 bases and V by 4 bases; bases with no gene match: 7. CDR3 length: 15 amino acids.

The source of this sequence is a woman between 45 and 60 years old with Graves' hyperthyroidism. The sample consisted of blood. The chain combines TRBV6-1 with TRBJ1-1; TRBD1 matches at 10 bases. The CDR3 nucleotides are TGTGCCAGCAGTGGCCGGGACAGGGGTTTGACTGAAGCTTTCTTT. Protein product: CASSGRDRGLTEAFF.